This TCR beta chain is from a study of T cell responses to AZD1222 COVID-19 vaccine. Turning to this clone: What it binds is unknown.

The CDR3 extends over 13 amino acids. The V gene's germline CDR1 is GTSNPN and CDR2 SVGIG (reference sequence). Between the trimmed V and J ends, which lost 5 bases and 4 bases, there was a span of 11 bases. Clones were sequenced by immunoSEQ multiplex PCR, and TCRdb holds only the in-frame ones, with some missing. The table records about 84,000 clones, nearly 90% of them present only once. The study, taken as a whole, reports: Baseline antibody screening turned up just six seropositive AZD1222 recipients.

The V and J genes are TRBV30 and TRBJ1-4, with unresolved D. Source: peripheral blood, taken on day 0 of AZD1222 vaccination. This sequence originates from an adult in good health. CDR3 in DNA: TGTGCCTGGGACCTCGGGGTTAATGAAAAACTGTTTTTT. Translated: CAWDLGVNEKLFF.